This is a list of T cell receptor beta chains from one sample in a study of blood T cell repertoires in COVID-19. This table comes from immunoSEQ multiplex PCR, and its TCRdb copy is limited to in-frame clones, with some not included. In the table there are about 90,000 clones, approximately 92% of which are singletons. Sequenced: peripheral blood. These receptors were collected from a woman aged 55-70 years with active COVID-19. CDR3s leave out the opening cysteine and the closing phenylalanine or tryptophan.

TRBV7-2	TRBJ2-3	ASSSQAGGLTDTQY
TRBV12-5	TRBJ2-2	ASGLVQLAGELF
TRBV28	TRBJ2-5	ASSFGGSETQY
TRBV19	TRBJ1-1	ASSMAVNTEAF
TRBV28	TRBJ2-7	ASRVLAGGRSIYEQY
TRBV3-1/TRBV3-2	TRBJ2-3	ASSQSEGGPDTQY
TRBV3-1/TRBV3-2	TRBJ1-4	ASSQRTGGAGEKLF
TRBV15	TRBJ1-2	ATSRDWGVGYGYT
TRBV4-1	TRBJ2-7	ASSQAQTGGGLYEQY
TRBV6-6	TRBJ1-5	ASSYSGTGLSPQH
TRBV28	TRBJ1-6	ASSLLGVKNSPLH
TRBV19	TRBJ2-2	ASSIGLIHVGQGDTGELF
TRBV6-6	TRBJ2-2	ASSSSEGVGTGELF
TRBV5-1	TRBJ2-1	ASSGAGGSYNEQF
TRBV2	TRBJ1-6	ASIDWGLPNSPLH
TRBV7-9	TRBJ1-1	ASSSVGVGTEAF
TRBV7-8	TRBJ2-2	ASSRRAGVTGELF
TRBV27	TRBJ2-7	ASSLRVNSGSPREQY
TRBV2	TRBJ1-1	ASRDQGTGMNTEAF
TRBV11-3	TRBJ1-2	ASSSDRGHGYT
TRBV19	TRBJ1-1	ATISPGQGSTEAF
TRBV6-1	TRBJ1-2	ASSELNYGYT
TRBV2	TRBJ1-5	ASSGGAGNHQPQH
TRBV27	TRBJ1-3	ASSPWTGRPGNTIY
TRBV9	TRBJ1-5	ASSVDPGAGQPQH
TRBV25-1	TRBJ2-7	ASSASAGPLNYEQY
TRBV27	TRBJ1-2	ASSLSSLYGYT